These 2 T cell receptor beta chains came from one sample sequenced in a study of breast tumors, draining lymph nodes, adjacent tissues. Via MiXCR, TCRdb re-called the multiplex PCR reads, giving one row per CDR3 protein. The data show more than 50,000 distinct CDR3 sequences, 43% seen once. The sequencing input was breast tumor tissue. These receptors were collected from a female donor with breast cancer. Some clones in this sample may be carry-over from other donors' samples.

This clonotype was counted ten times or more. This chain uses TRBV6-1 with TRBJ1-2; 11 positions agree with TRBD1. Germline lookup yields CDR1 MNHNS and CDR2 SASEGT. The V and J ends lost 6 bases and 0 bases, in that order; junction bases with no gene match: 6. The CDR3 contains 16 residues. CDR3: CASRGQGATANYGYTF. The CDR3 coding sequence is TGTGCCAGCAGAGGACAGGGGGCCACAGCTAACTATGGCTACACCTTC.

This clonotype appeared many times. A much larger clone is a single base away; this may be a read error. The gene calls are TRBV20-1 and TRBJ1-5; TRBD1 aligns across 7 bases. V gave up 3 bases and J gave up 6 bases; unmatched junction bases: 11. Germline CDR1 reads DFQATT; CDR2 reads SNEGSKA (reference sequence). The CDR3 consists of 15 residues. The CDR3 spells CSASDKNRGAQPQHF. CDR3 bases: TGCAGTGCTAGCGATAAAAACAGGGGTGCTCAGCCCCAGCATTTT.